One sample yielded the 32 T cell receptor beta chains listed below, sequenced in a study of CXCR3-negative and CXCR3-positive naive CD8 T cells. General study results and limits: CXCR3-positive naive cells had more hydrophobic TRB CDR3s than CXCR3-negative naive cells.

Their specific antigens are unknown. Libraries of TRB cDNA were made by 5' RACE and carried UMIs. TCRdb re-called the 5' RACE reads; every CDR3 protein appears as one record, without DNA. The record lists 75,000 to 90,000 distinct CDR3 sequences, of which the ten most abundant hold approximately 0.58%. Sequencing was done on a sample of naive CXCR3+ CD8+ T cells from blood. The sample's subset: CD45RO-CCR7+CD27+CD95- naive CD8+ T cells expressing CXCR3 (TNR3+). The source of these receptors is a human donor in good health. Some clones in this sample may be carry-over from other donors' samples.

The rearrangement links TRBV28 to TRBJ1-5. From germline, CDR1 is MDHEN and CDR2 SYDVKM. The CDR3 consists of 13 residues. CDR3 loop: CASCGIRNQPQHF.

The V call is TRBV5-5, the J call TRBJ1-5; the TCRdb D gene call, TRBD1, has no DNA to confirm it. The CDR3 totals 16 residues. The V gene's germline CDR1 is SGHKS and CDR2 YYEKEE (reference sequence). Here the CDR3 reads CASSLGRPTGYQPQHF.

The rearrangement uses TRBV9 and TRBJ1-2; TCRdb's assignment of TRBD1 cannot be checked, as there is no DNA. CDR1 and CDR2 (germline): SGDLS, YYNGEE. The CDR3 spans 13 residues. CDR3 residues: CASSPPGHSGYTF.

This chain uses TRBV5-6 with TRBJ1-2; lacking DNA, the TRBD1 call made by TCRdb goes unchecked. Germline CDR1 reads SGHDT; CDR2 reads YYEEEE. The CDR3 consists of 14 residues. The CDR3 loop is CASSFPQGNKGYTF.

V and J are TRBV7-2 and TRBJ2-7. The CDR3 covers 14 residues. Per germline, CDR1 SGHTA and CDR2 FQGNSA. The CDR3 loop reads CASSLGSVFDEQYF.

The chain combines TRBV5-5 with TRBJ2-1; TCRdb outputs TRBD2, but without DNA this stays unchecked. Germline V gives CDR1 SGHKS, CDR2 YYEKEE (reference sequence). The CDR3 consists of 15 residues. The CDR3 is CASSFPPSGFNEQFF.

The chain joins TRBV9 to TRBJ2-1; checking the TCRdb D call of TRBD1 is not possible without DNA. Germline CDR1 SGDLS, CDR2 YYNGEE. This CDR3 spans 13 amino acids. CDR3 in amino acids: CASSRPGQNEQFF.

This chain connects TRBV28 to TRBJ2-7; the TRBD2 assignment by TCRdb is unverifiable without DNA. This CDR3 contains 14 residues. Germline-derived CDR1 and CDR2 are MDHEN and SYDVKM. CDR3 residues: CASSFLAGGHEQYF.

The chain's CDR3 is CASSLLEDRGETQYF. The rearrangement uses TRBV28 and TRBJ2-5; TCRdb's D call, TRBD1, is unchecked because there is no DNA. The germline gives CDR1 MDHEN, CDR2 SYDVKM. CDR3 length: 15 residues.

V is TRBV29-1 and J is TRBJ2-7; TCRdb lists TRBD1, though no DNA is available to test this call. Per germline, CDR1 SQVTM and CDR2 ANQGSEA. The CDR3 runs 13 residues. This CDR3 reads CSASRDRDYEQYF.

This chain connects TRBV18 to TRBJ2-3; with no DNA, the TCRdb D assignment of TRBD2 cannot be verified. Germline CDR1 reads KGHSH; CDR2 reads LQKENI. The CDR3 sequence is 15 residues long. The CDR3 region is CASSPTGTSGITQYF.

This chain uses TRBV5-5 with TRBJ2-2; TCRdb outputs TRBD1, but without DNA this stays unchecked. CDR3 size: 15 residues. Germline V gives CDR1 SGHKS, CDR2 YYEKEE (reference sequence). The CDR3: CASSLVDRKTGELFF.

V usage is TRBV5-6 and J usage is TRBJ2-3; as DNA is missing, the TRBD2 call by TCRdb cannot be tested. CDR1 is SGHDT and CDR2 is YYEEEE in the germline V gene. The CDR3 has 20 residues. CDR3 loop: CASSLKPGTSGGPSTDTQYF.

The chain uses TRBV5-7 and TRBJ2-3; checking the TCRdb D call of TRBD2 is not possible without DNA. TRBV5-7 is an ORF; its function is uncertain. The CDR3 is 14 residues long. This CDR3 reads CASSRGRAADTQYF.

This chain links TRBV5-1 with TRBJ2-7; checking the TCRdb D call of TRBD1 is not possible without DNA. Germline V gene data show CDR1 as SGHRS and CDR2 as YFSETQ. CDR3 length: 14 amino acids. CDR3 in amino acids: CASSFRQGFNEQYF.

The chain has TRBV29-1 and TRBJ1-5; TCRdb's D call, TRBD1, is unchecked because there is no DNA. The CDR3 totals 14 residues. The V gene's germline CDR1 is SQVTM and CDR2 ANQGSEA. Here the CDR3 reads CSVGGGDPHQPQHF.

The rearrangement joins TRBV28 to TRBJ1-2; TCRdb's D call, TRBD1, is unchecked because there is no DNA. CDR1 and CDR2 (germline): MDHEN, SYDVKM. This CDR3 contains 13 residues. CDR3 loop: CASSHRDNYGYTF.

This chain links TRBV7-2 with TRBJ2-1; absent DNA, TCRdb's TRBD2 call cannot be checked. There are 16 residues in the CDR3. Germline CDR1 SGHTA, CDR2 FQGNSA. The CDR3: CASSLRAGGTYNEQFF. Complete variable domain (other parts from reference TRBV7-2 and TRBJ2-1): GAGVSQSPSNKVTEKGKDVELRCDPISGHTALYWYRQSLGQGLEFLIYFQGNSAPDKSGLPSDRFSAERTGGSVSTLTIQRTQQEDSAVYLCASSLRAGGTYNEQFFGPGTRLTVL.

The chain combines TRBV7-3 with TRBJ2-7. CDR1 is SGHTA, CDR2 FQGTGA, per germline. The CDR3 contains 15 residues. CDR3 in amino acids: CASSLTSGGVYEQYF.

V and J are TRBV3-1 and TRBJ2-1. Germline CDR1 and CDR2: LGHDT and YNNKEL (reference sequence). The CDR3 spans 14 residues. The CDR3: CASSQDQHYNEQFF.

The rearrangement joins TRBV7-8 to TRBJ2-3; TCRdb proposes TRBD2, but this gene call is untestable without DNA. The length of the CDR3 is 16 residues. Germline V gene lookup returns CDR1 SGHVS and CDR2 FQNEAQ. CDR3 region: CASSLRAGISTDTQYF.

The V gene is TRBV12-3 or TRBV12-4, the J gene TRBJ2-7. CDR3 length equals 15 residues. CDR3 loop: CASSAVERSSYEQYF.

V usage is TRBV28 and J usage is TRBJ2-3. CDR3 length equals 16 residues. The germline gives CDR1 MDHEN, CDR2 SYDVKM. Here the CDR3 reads CASSFDGPSSTDTQYF.

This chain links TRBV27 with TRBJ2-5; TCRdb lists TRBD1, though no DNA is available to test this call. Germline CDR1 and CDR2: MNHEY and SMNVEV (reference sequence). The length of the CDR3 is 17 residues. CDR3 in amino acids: CASSLIYTGTGTETQYF.

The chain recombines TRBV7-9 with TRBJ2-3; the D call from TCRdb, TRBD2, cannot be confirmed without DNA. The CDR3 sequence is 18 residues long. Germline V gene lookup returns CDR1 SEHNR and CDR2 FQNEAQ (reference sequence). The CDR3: CASSSLESPDSSTDTQYF.

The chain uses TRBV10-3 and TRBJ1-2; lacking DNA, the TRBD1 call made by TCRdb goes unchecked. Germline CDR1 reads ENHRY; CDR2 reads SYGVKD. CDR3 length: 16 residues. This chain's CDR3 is CAISRDRDRVNYGYTF.

CDR3 loop: CASRGSSYEQYF. This chain uses TRBV28 with TRBJ2-7. The length of the CDR3 is 12 residues. Per germline, CDR1 MDHEN and CDR2 SYDVKM.

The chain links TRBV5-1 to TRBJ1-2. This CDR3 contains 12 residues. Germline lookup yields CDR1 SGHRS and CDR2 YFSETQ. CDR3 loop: CASSSRAGGYTF.

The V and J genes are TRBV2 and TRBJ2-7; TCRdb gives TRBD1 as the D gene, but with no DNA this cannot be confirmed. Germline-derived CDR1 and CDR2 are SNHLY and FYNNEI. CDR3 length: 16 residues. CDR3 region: CASSEWGLDSSYEQYF.

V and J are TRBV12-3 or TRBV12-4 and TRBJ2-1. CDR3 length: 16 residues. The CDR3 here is CASSLSAGSSYNEQFF.

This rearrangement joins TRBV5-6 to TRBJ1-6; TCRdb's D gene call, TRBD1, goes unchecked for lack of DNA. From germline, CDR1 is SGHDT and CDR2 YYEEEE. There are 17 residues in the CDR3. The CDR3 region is CASSLDAGLGGRSPLHF.

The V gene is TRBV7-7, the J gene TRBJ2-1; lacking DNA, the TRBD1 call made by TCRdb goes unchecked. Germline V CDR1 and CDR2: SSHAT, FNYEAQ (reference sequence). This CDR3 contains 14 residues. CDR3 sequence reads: CASSPGQDYNEQFF.